This T cell receptor beta chain stems from a study of blood T cell repertoires in COVID-19. Study context: Both acute and convalescent COVID-19 samples were obtained from the United States, Italy and Spain. The cDNA or gDNA used as material had been derived from T cells, B-cell-depleted T cells, or PBMCs.

As processed by the authors: Amplifying reference gene primers gave estimates of nucleated cell counts. Profiled with immunoSEQ multiplex PCR; TCRdb holds only in-frame clones, not every one. The V and J calls and clone size were taken over from that table, and D and trimming were inferred from the DNA. The sample includes 200,000 to 250,000 clones, 80% to 85% seen only once; the top ten take 3.4%. This CDR3 comprises 14 residues. Trimming left V 4 bases short and J 1 base short, with 11 bases between. CDR1 is SGHNT, CDR2 YYREEE, per germline (reference sequence). The sample consisted of peripheral blood. V usage is TRBV5-4 and J usage is TRBJ2-5, with TRBD2 as a possible D gene (6 bases). This sequence originates from a woman aged 18-35 years with acute or convalescent COVID-19. CDR3 sequence reads: CASSRGILQETQYF. As DNA, the CDR3 is TGTGCCAGCAGCCGGGGGATCCTCCAAGAGACCCAGTACTTC.